This record concerns one T cell receptor (beta chain) sequence. The antigen remains unidentified. These data are taken from a study of T cells in localized non-small cell lung cancer. General observations from the study: Exceeding tumor, uninvolved adjacent lung had the highest T cell clonality.

CDR3 length: 15 residues. Germline V lookup: CDR1 MDHEN, CDR2 SYDVKM. V lost 4 bases, J lost 6 bases, and 8 bases stayed unmatched. Some clones are missing from TCRdb's copy, which holds only in-frame ones; the method was immunoSEQ multiplex PCR. The sample records approximately 1,500 clones, around 19% being singletons. This clonotype was obtained from a male donor at least 60 years old with stage II squamous cell lung carcinoma. The chain carries TRBV28 and TRBJ2-1; the match to TRBD2 covers 8 bases. Sequences were derived from lung tumor tissue, sampled before any cancer treatment. CDR3 loop: CASSSPGLGLNEQFF. The CDR3 nucleotides are TGTGCCAGCAGTTCGCCGGGACTAGGCCTCAATGAGCAGTTCTTC. Full variable domain (outside the CDR3, taken from reference TRBV28 and TRBJ2-1): DVKVTQSSRYLVKRTGEKVFLECVQDMDHENMFWYRQDPGLGLRLIYFSYDVKMKEKGDIPEGYSVSREKKERFSLILESASTNQTSMYLCASSSPGLGLNEQFFGPGTRLTVL.